This TCR beta chain was recorded in a study of T cell responses to AZD1222 COVID-19 vaccine. Findings and limits, study-wide: Nearly half of spike-specific TCRs reportedly target unmutated variant regions.

This clone was recorded a few times. Its target is unknown. Germline CDR1 and CDR2: MRHNA and SNTAGT. Trimming stripped 6 bases from V and 0 bases from J, with 17 bases between. The CDR3 runs 16 residues. Clones were read by immunoSEQ multiplex PCR, and TCRdb kept only the in-frame ones, dropping some. The repertoire holds more than 60,000 clones, around 83% seen once, with 20% in the top ten. The clonotype comes from an adult in good health. The specimen was peripheral blood, collected on day 0 of AZD1222 vaccination. V gene TRBV6-4 combines with J gene TRBJ1-2; a possible D gene is TRBD1 (5 bases). CDR3 protein: CASSANGADSNYGYTF. CDR3 bases: TGTGCCAGCAGCGCAAACGGGGCAGACTCTAACTATGGCTACACCTTC.